The 29 T cell receptor beta chains in this list originate from one sample, sequenced in a study of metastatic and nonmetastatic thyroid tumors (dated by TCRdb to 2020 to 2022). No patient had received any treatment before thyroid surgery. Receptor amplification or capture employed PCR. Sequenced using an Illumina HiSeq 4000. TCRdb redid the processing of the public reads, applying fastp at Q25 and MiXCR, and retained in-frame beta chains. The sample table contains about 14,000 clones; only one count was recorded for approximately 28% of them. Roughly a fifth of the sample is held by the ten biggest clonotypes. The specimen sequenced was tumor tissue. These receptors were collected from a female donor with papillary thyroid cancer or a benign thyroid nodule (not recorded which). Some clones in this sample may be carry-over from other donors' samples.

This clone came up a few times. The chain carries TRBV12-3 or TRBV12-4 and TRBJ2-5; 7 bases match TRBD1. This CDR3 region has 13 residues. V dropped 5 bases and J dropped 2; count of bases not matched to a gene: 2. The CDR3 loop is CASSTTGQETQYF. CDR3 coding DNA: TGTGCCAGCAGTACGACAGGGCAAGAGACCCAGTACTTC.

By share, this clone ranks as medium-sized (0.01 to 0.1%). The genes are TRBV19 and TRBJ2-1, with 9 positions matching TRBD2. With 3 bases clipped from V and 6 bases from J, the junction kept 9 bases outside the gene matches. The CDR3 loop spans 16 amino acids. Germline loops: CDR1 LNHDA, CDR2 SQIVND (reference sequence). The CDR3 coding sequence is TGTGCCAGTAGTATGGGGCTAGCGGGATTACGCAATGAGCAGTTCTTC. Amino acids: CASSMGLAGLRNEQFF.

There are many counts of this clone. The chain combines TRBV13 with TRBJ2-1, with 12 bases matching TRBD2. V shed 5 bases and J 7 bases; nucleotides not matched to a gene: 6. There are 15 residues in the CDR3. Looked up from germline, CDR1 is PRHDT and CDR2 is FYEKMQ (reference sequence). CDR3 coding DNA: TGTGCCAGCAGCCTTACTAGCGGGGGGACGAATGAGCAGTTCTTC. It is translated as CASSLTSGGTNEQFF.

The chain links TRBV7-3 to TRBJ2-3; 7 positions agree with TRBD1. The CDR3 contains 17 residues. V was clipped by 4 bases and J by 3 bases; unmatched bases: 13. Looked up from germline, CDR1 is SGHTA and CDR2 is FQGTGA. The CDR3 reads CASSSGFRGYGTDTQYF. For the CDR3, the DNA is TGTGCCAGCAGCTCAGGCTTCAGGGGGTATGGGACAGATACGCAGTATTTT.

J is TRBJ2-7 and V is TRBV7-8; possibly TRBD2 for D (5 bases). Germline CDR1 reads SGHVS; CDR2 reads FQNEAQ. There are 13 residues in the CDR3. Deletions cut 2 bases from V and 3 bases from J, with 8 bases between. The CDR3: CASSLNEGYEQYF. Here the CDR3 DNA reads TGTGCCAGCAGCTTAAACGAGGGCTACGAGCAGTACTTC.

This chain links TRBV30 with TRBJ1-4; 7 bases fit TRBD1. Trimming cost V 3 bases and J 8 bases; bases outside gene matches: 12. CDR1 is GTSNPN, CDR2 SVGIG, per germline (reference sequence). The CDR3 length is 15 residues. The CDR3 region is CAWSPGTAGGEKLFF. The CDR3 DNA sequence: TGTGCCTGGAGCCCCGGGACAGCGGGGGGCGAAAAACTGTTTTTT. Together with reference TRBV30 and TRBJ1-4, the CDR3 gives the full variable domain: SQTIHQWPATLVQPVGSPLSLECTVEGTSNPNLYWYRQAAGRGLQLLFYSVGIGQISSEVPQNLSASRPQDRQFILSSKKLLLSDSGFYLCAWSPGTAGGEKLFFGSGTQLSVL.

This clone was observed at least ten times. The chain carries TRBV28 and TRBJ2-4; D might be TRBD1 (5 bases). This CDR3 comprises 16 residues. V lost 5 bases, J lost 7 bases, and 21 bases lay in between. Germline loops: CDR1 MDHEN, CDR2 SYDVKM. The DNA for the CDR3 is TGTGCCAGCAGTCCCCACTCCGGGCAGGGTCATAACATTCAGTACTTC. Its protein is CASSPHSGQGHNIQYF.

In this sample, this clone is medium-sized. The V and J genes are TRBV24-1 and TRBJ2-1; D possibly corresponds to TRBD2 (5 bases). CDR3 length: 12 amino acids. Germline V gene data show CDR1 as KGHDR and CDR2 as SFDVKD. Trimming removed 9 bases at V and 10 bases at J, with 15 bases between. CDR3 nucleotide sequence: TGTGCCACCTCACTAGGATCGGGGGAGCAGTTCTTC. Translation gives CATSLGSGEQFF.

This clone was counted between two and nine times. This rearrangement joins TRBV28 to TRBJ1-1, with TRBD1 identical over 8 bases. Germline assignment: CDR1 MDHEN and CDR2 SYDVKM. CDR3 length: 13 amino acids. The V and J ends lost 5 bases and 13 bases, in that order; junction bases with no gene match: 12. The CDR3 DNA is TGTGCCAGCAGTACGTACAGGGGGGAAGGTGGTTTCTTT. This encodes CASSTYRGEGGFF.

The chain is built from TRBV20-1 and TRBJ1-2; the D is unclear. Per the germline V gene, CDR1 is DFQATT and CDR2 is SNEGSKA (reference sequence). With 2 bases removed from V and 2 bases from J, the gap between germline ends came to 12 bases. This CDR3 comprises 14 residues. The CDR3 here is CSARRYGVNYGYTF. Here the CDR3 DNA reads TGCAGTGCTAGAAGGTACGGCGTAAACTATGGCTACACCTTC.

The CDR3 protein is CASSPGAAPAPNYGYTF. CDR3 bases: TGTGCCAGCAGCCCGGGGGCAGCCCCAGCTCCTAACTATGGCTACACCTTC. The chain is built from TRBV27 and TRBJ1-2, with D possibly being TRBD1 (6 bases). The V gene's germline CDR1 is MNHEY and CDR2 SMNVEV (reference sequence). V dropped 6 bases and J dropped 0 bases, with 20 bases sitting between them. The CDR3 runs 17 residues.

The chain carries TRBV5-1 and TRBJ2-2; D may be TRBD1 (5 bases). The CDR3 is made up of 13 amino acids. Germline V lookup: CDR1 SGHRS, CDR2 YFSETQ. Trimming removed 4 bases from V and 6 bases from J, with 10 bases in between. DNA of the CDR3: TGCGCCAGCAGCATACAGACAGCCGGGGAGCTGTTTTTT. Residues: CASSIQTAGELFF.

DNA for the CDR3: TGCAGTGCTAAGGGTACTAGCGGGACCTACTACGAGCAGTACTTC. Translated: CSAKGTSGTYYEQYF. The chain joins TRBV20-1 to TRBJ2-7; 10 bases map to TRBD2. Germline values: CDR1 DFQATT, CDR2 SNEGSKA (reference sequence). The CDR3 contains 15 residues. The V gene end was trimmed by 4 bases and the J gene end by 3 bases; junction bases not matched to a gene: 9.

This clone was counted ten times or more. The sample carries other DNA sequences with the same CDR3. This sequence joins TRBV15 and TRBJ1-1, with a tentative D call TRBD1 (5 bases). The germline V gene has CDR1 LNHNV and CDR2 YYDKDF (reference sequence). Trimming cost V 1 base and J 4 bases, with 10 bases left between them. CDR3 length equals 14 residues. Here the CDR3 reads CATSRGGEATEAFF. CDR3 DNA: TGTGCCACCAGCAGAGGGGGCGAGGCCACTGAAGCTTTCTTT.

The V call is TRBV4-1, the J call TRBJ1-2; tentative D call: TRBD1 (5 bases). CDR1 MGHRA and CDR2 YSYEKL come from the germline V gene. Trimming pared 0 bases from V and 3 bases from J, leaving 11 bases between. There are 15 residues in the CDR3. CDR3 in DNA: TGCGCCAGCAGCCAAGAAGGGGCCAGGGACTATGGCTACACCTTC. Translating gives CASSQEGARDYGYTF.

This clone is termed medium-sized (0.01 to 0.1%). The J gene is TRBJ1-1, the V gene TRBV19; 10 positions match TRBD1. Germline loops: CDR1 LNHDA, CDR2 SQIVND (reference sequence). After removal of 5 bases from V and 5 bases from J, the junction contained 8 bases not matched to a gene. The CDR3 sequence is 15 residues long. For the CDR3, the DNA is TGTGCCAGTAGTTTTCCGGGACAGGGGTCAACTGAAGCTTTCTTT. The encoded protein is CASSFPGQGSTEAFF.

This clone was seen ten or more times. An end of the junction does not agree with germline; a read error may underlie this. The CDR3 DNA reads as TGTGCCAGCAGCTCGGGACAGACCTCCTTCAATGAGCAGTTCTTC. This codes for CASSSGQTSFNEQFF. The V gene is TRBV11-2, the J gene TRBJ2-1; 7 nucleotides agree with TRBD1. The CDR3 length is 15 residues. Germline lookup yields CDR1 SGHAT and CDR2 FQNNGV.

V usage is TRBV20-1 and J usage is TRBJ2-7, with 8 bases fitting TRBD1. The CDR3 extends over 13 amino acids. Losses at the gene ends were 6 bases for V and 2 bases for J; bases not matched to a gene: 6. CDR1 DFQATT and CDR2 SNEGSKA come from the germline V gene (reference sequence). For the CDR3, the DNA is TGCAGTGCCCCGGGACAGGAGACCTACGAGCAGTACTTC. This gives the protein CSAPGQETYEQYF.

V is TRBV5-8 and J is TRBJ2-7; D is uncertain. Germline CDR1 and CDR2: SGHTS and YDEGEE. V was trimmed by 0 bases and J by 0 bases, leaving 10 bases between them. This CDR3 has 15 amino acids. As DNA, the CDR3 is TGTGCCAGCAGCTTGGAAGCAGCACTCTCCTACGAGCAGTACTTC. It yields the protein CASSLEAALSYEQYF. Complete variable domain (other parts from reference TRBV5-8 and TRBJ2-7): EAGVTQSPTHLIKTRGQQATLRCSPISGHTSVYWYQQALGLGLQFLLWYDEGEERNRGNFPPRFSGRQFPNYSSELNVNALELEDSALYLCASSLEAALSYEQYFGPGTRLTVT.

V gene TRBV6-2 or TRBV6-3 combines with J gene TRBJ2-5; D not certain. The CDR3 covers 13 residues. The ends were cut back, 2 bases at V and 3 bases at J, with 7 bases in the middle. CDR1 and CDR2 (germline): MNHEY, SVGEGT. Written as DNA, the CDR3 is TGTGCCAGCAGTTACAGAGAGGAAGAGACCCAGTACTTC. It yields the protein CASSYREEETQYF.

The chain employs TRBV3-1 and TRBJ1-5; D not certain. The germline CDR1 and CDR2 sequences are LGHDT and YNNKEL (reference sequence). This CDR3 region has 13 residues. V was pared by 0 bases and J by 5 bases, with 5 bases between. The CDR3, as DNA: TGTGCCAGCAGCCAAGATCGGGATCAGCCCCAGCATTTT. This translates into CASSQDRDQPQHF.

This clone has more than one count but fewer than ten. The rearrangement links TRBV7-9 to TRBJ2-7; D might be TRBD1 (6 bases). The CDR3 is 12 amino acids. Between the trimmed V and J ends, which lost 3 bases and 9 bases, there was a span of 12 bases. The germline V gene has CDR1 SEHNR and CDR2 FQNEAQ (reference sequence). The CDR3 protein is CASSFARGVQYF. The DNA for the CDR3 is TGTGCCAGCAGCTTTGCCAGGGGAGTGCAGTACTTC.

This clone turned up a few times. The CDR3 DNA is TGCGCCAGCAGCTTGTCCAGGGCGAACACTGAAGCTTTCTTT. Amino acids: CASSLSRANTEAFF. This chain links TRBV5-1 with TRBJ1-1, with D perhaps TRBD1 (5 bases). The length of the CDR3 is 14 residues. CDR1 and CDR2 (germline): SGHRS, YFSETQ. Deletions cut 1 base from V and 1 base from J, with 8 bases between.

The rearrangement uses TRBV28 and TRBJ1-1; D unclear. In germline, CDR1 is MDHEN, CDR2 SYDVKM. Trimming shortened V by 4 bases and J by 0 bases, and 3 bases separated the two germline ends. CDR3 length equals 12 residues. This chain's CDR3 is CASSSVNTEAFF. The CDR3 DNA reads as TGTGCCAGCAGTTCTGTGAACACTGAAGCTTTCTTT.

In this sample, this clone turned up many times. The rearrangement joins TRBV19 to TRBJ2-5; TRBD1 agrees at 8 bases. Germline-derived CDR1 and CDR2 are LNHDA and SQIVND (reference sequence). The junction had 5 bases not matched to a gene; V was cut back by 4 bases and J by 4 bases. The CDR3 contains 14 residues. CDR3 loop: CASSTQGAGETQYF. CDR3 sequence (DNA): TGTGCCAGTAGTACCCAGGGGGCGGGAGAGACCCAGTACTTC.

Ten or more counts support this clone. The gene calls are TRBV10-3 and TRBJ1-2; D is perhaps TRBD1 (5 bases). Trimming left V 10 bases short and J 3 bases short, with 12 bases between. The CDR3 consists of 12 residues. Germline loops: CDR1 ENHRY, CDR2 SYGVKD. As DNA, the CDR3 is TGTGCCAACCAGGACACCTACTATGGCTACACCTTC. It encodes CANQDTYYGYTF.

The chain employs TRBV2 and TRBJ2-7; D uncertain. Germline-derived CDR1 and CDR2 are SNHLY and FYNNEI. The CDR3 is 14 amino acids. Trimming took off 1 base at V and 6 bases at J, with 13 bases between the two ends. CDR3 sequence (DNA): TGTGCCAGCAGTGAAGGTTTCAGAGCCGCCGAGCAGTACTTC. Residues: CASSEGFRAAEQYF.

This clone has a handful of counts. The gene calls are TRBV28 and TRBJ1-1; D might be TRBD1 (6 bases). Germline lookup yields CDR1 MDHEN and CDR2 SYDVKM. This CDR3 is built from 14 residues. V shed 8 bases and J shed 0 bases, with 13 bases lying between them. The CDR3: CASGGGALNTEAFF. DNA for the CDR3: TGTGCCAGCGGCGGGGGGGCGTTGAACACTGAAGCTTTCTTT.

This clone was observed many times. This rearrangement joins TRBV2 to TRBJ1-2; no clear D gene. Trimming removed 5 bases from V and 5 bases from J, with 9 bases in between. The CDR3 length is 12 residues. Germline V lookup: CDR1 SNHLY, CDR2 FYNNEI. CDR3 in amino acids: CASSQGRYGYTF. The CDR3 DNA follows: TGTGCCAGCAGTCAAGGGCGGTATGGCTACACCTTC.